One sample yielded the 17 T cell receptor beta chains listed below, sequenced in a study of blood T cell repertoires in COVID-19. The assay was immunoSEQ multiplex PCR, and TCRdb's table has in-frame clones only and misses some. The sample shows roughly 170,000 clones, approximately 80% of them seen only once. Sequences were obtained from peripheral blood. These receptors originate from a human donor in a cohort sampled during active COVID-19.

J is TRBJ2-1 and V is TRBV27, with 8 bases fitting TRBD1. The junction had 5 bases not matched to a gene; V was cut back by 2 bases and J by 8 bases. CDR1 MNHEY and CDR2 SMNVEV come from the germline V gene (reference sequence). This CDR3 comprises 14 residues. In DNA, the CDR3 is TGTGCCAGCAGTTTACTACAGGGGGTCTATGAGCAGTTCTTC. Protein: CASSLLQGVYEQFF.

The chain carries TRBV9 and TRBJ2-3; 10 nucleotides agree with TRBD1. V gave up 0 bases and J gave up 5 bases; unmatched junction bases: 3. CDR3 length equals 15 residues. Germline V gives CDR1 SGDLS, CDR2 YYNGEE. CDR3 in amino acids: CASSVETGGGDTQYF. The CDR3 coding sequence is TGTGCCAGCAGCGTAGAGACAGGGGGCGGAGATACGCAGTATTTT.

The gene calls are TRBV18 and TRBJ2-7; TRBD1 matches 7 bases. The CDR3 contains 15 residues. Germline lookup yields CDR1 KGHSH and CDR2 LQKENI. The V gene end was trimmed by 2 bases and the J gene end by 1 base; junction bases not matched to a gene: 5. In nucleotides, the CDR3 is TGTGCCAGCTCACCATCGACAGGGAATTCCTACGAGCAGTACTTC. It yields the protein CASSPSTGNSYEQYF.

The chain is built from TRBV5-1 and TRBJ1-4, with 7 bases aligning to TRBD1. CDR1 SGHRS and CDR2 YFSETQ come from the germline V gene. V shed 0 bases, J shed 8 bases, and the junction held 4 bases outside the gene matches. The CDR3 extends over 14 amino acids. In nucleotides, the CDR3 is TGCGCCAGCAGCTTGGGCGGGACAGACGAAAAACTGTTTTTT. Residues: CASSLGGTDEKLFF. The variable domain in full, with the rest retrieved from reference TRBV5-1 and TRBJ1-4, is KAGVTQTPRYLIKTRGQQVTLSCSPISGHRSVSWYQQTPGQGLQFLFEYFSETQRNKGNFPGRFSGRQFSNSRSEMNVSTLELGDSALYLCASSLGGTDEKLFFGSGTQLSVL.

The CDR3 protein is CASSEWDRDGTEAFF. The CDR3 nucleotides read TGTGCCAGCAGTGAATGGGACAGGGACGGCACTGAAGCTTTCTTT. The rearrangement uses TRBV25-1 and TRBJ1-1, with 9 positions matching TRBD1. The CDR3 runs to 15 residues. V dropped 1 base and J dropped 4; count of bases not matched to a gene: 4. The germline CDR1 and CDR2 sequences are MGHDK and SYGVNS.

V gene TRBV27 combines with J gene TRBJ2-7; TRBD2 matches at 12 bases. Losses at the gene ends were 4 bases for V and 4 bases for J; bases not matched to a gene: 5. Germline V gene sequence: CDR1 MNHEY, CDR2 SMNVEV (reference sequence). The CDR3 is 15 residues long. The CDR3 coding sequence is TGTGCCAGCAGTTCGGGACTAGCGGGTGGATACGAGCAGTACTTC. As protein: CASSSGLAGGYEQYF.

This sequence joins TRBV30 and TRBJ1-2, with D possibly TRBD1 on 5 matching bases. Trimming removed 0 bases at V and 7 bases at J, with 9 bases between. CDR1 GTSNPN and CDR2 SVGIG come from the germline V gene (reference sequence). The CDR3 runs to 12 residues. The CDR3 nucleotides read TGTGCCTGGAGTGTAGGTCAGGGTGGCTACACCTTC. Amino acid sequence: CAWSVGQGGYTF. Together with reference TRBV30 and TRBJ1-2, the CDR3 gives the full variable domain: SQTIHQWPATLVQPVGSPLSLECTVEGTSNPNLYWYRQAAGRGLQLLFYSVGIGQISSEVPQNLSASRPQDRQFILSSKKLLLSDSGFYLCAWSVGQGGYTFGSGTRLTVV.

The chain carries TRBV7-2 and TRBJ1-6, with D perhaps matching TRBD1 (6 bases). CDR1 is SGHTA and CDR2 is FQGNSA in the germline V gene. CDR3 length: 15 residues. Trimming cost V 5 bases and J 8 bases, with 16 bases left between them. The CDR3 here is CASSLDGTNYSPLHF. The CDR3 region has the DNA TGTGCCAGCAGCCTTGACGGGACAAACTATTCACCCCTCCACTTT.

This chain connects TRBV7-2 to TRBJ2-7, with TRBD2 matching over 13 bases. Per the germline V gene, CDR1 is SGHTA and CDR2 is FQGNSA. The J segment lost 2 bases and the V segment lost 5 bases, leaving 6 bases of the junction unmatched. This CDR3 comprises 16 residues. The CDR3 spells CASSQTSGGITYEQYF. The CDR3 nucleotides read TGTGCCAGCAGCCAGACTAGCGGGGGGATTACCTACGAGCAGTACTTC.

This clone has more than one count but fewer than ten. The CDR3 DNA reads TGTGCCAGCAGCACCGCAGGGGGCGTGTATGGCTACACCTTC. Its translation is CASSTAGGVYGYTF. The V and J genes are TRBV27 and TRBJ1-2; 8 bases map to TRBD1. The CDR3 covers 14 residues. CDR1 and CDR2 from the germline V gene are MNHEY and SMNVEV (reference sequence). The trim removed 6 bases at V and 5 bases at J, leaving 8 bases unmatched.

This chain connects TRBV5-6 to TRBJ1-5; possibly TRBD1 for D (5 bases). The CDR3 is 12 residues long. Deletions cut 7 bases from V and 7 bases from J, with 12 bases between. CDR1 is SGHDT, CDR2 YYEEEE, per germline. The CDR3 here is CASSSGGQPQHF. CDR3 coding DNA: TGTGCCAGCTCCTCCGGGGGGCAGCCCCAGCATTTT.

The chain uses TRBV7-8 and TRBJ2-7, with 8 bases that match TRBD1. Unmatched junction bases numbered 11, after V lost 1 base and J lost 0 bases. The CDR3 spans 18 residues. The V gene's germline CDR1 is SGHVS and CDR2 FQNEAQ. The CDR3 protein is CASSLGSGYGTGSYEQYF. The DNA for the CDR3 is TGTGCCAGCAGCTTAGGGTCGGGCTATGGGACAGGCTCCTACGAGCAGTACTTC.

CDR3 in DNA: TGTGCCAGCAGCGACGATAGAAAAGCAGGGTTGCGAGGTCGAGAGACCCAGTACTTC. This translates into CASSDDRKAGLRGRETQYF. J is TRBJ2-5 and V is TRBV7-9; D possibly corresponds to TRBD1 (5 bases). Germline V CDR1 and CDR2: SEHNR, FQNEAQ (reference sequence). Trimming removed 5 bases from V and 4 bases from J, with 29 bases in between. The CDR3 spans 19 residues.

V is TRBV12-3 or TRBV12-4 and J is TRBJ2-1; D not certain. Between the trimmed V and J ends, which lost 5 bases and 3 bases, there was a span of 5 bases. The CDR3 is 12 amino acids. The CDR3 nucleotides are TGTGCCAGCAGTCCCAACTACAATGAGCAGTTCTTC. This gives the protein CASSPNYNEQFF.

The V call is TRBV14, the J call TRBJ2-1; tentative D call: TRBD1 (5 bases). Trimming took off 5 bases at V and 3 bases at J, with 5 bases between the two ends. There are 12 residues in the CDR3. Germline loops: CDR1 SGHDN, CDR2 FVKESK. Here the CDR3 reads CASSTGYNEQFF. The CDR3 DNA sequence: TGTGCCAGCAGCACAGGCTACAATGAGCAGTTCTTC.

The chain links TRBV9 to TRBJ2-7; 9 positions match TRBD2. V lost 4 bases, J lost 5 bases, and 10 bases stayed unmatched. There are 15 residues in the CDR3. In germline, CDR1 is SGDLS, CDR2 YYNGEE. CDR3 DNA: TGTGCCAGCAGCTCTAGCGGGGTTTACTCTCACGAGCAGTACTTC. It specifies CASSSSGVYSHEQYF.

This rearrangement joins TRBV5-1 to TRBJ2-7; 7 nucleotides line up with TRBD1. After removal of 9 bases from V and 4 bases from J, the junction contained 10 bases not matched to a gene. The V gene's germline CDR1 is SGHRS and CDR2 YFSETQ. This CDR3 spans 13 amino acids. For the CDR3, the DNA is TGCGCCATCTTCCCGGGACAGAGGTACGAGCAGTACTTC. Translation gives CAIFPGQRYEQYF.